This T cell receptor (beta chain) originates from a study of T cells in Graves' hyperthyroidism and ophthalmopathy. Study at large: Peripheral blood specimens were obtained at initial diagnosis, prior to any treatment.

This clonotype was seen ten or more times. The study based diagnoses on clinical symptoms, serum thyroxine and TRAb, thyroid ultrasound and orbital computed tomography. PBMCs were sourced from about 10 ml fresh peripheral blood. RNA transcripts were the template for amplifying TCR beta CDR3 regions. The HTBI set primed first-round TCR CDR3 RT-PCR. TCRdb itself ran the multiplex PCR reads through MiXCR, one entry per CDR3 protein. Among more than 300,000 distinct CDR3 sequences, 13% were seen once, and the ten largest hold 9.2%. Germline V lookup: CDR1 SNHLY, CDR2 FYNNEI. V was pared by 3 bases and J by 2 bases, with 11 bases between. The CDR3 totals 14 residues.

The chain is built from TRBV2 and TRBJ2-7, with D tentatively TRBD1 (6 bases). The sequence was collected from a young woman with Graves' hyperthyroidism. The sequencing input was blood. The CDR3 here is CASSDNRDTYEQYF. In DNA form, the CDR3 reads TGTGCCAGCAGTGATAACAGGGACACCTACGAGCAGTACTTC.